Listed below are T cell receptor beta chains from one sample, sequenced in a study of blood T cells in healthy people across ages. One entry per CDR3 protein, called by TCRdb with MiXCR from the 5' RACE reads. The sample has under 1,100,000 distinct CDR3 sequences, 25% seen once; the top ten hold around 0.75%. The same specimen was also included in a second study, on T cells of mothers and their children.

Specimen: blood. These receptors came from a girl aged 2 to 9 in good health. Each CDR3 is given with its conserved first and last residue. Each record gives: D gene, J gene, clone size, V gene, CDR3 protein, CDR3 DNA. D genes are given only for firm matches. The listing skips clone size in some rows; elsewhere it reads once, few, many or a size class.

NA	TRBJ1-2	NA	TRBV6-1	CASSEYEAQVGGYTF	TGTGCCAGCAGTGAATATGAGGCGCAGGTGGGGGGCTACACCTTC
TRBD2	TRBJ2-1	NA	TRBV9	CASSVGGLAGGSFYNEQFF	TGTGCCAGCAGCGTAGGGGGGCTAGCGGGAGGTAGTTTCTACAATGAGCAGTTCTTC
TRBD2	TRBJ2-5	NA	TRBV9	CASSAQLAGVQETQYF	TGTGCCAGCAGCGCTCAACTAGCGGGGGTACAAGAGACCCAGTACTTC
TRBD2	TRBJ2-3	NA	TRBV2	CASSVAGGGGTDTQYF	TGTGCCAGCAGTGTAGCGGGAGGAGGGGGCACAGATACGCAGTATTTT
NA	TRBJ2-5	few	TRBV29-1	CSVESPLRETQYF	TGCAGCGTTGAGTCCCCGCTCCGAGAGACCCAGTACTTC
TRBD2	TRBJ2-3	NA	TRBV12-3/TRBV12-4	CASKKRLAGELLRTDTQYF	TGTGCCAGCAAAAAACGACTAGCGGGGGAGTTGCTTCGCACAGATACGCAGTATTTT
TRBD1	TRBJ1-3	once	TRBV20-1	CSAPRGGTDTIYF	TGCAGTGCCCCTAGAGGGGGCACCGACACCATATATTTT
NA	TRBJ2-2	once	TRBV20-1	CSAREEDRSGTGELFF	TGCAGTGCTAGAGAGGAGGACCGGAGTGGCACCGGGGAGCTGTTTTTT
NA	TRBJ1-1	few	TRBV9	CASSVGRGTEAFF	TGTGCCAGCAGCGTAGGCCGGGGGACTGAAGCTTTCTTT
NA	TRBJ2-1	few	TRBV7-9	CASSDGFNGNEQFF	TGTGCCAGCAGCGACGGGTTTAATGGCAATGAGCAGTTCTTC
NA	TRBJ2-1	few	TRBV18	CASSPRETPYNEQFF	TGTGCCAGCTCGCCGCGTGAGACGCCGTACAATGAGCAGTTCTTC
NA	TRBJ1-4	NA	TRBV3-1	CASSRTVEKLFF	TGTGCCAGCAGCCGGACAGTTGAAAAACTGTTTTTT
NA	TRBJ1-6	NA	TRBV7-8	CASSLGGRPSSYNSPLHF	TGTGCCAGCAGCTTGGGGGGGCGCCCGAGCTCCTATAATTCACCCCTCCACTTT
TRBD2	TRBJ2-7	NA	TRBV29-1	CSVEDSGWDSYEQYF	TGCAGCGTTGAAGATAGCGGGTGGGACTCCTACGAGCAGTACTTC
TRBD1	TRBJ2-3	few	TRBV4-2	CASSQDGTGKDTQYF	TGTGCCAGCAGCCAAGACGGGACAGGGAAAGATACGCAGTATTTT
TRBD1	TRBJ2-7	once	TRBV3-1	CASSQGQDPYEQYF	TGTGCCAGCAGCCAGGGACAGGATCCCTACGAGCAGTACTTC
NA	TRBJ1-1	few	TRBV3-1	CASSPTRTKMNTEAFF	TGTGCCAGCAGCCCCACCAGAACTAAAATGAACACTGAAGCTTTCTTT